What follows is one TCR beta chain and its context. These data belong to a study of cytomegalovirus exposure and HLA in healthy donors. Trimming removed 6 bases from V and 6 bases from J; junction bases left unmatched: 10. CDR1 is SGDLS and CDR2 is YYNGEE in the germline V gene. The CDR3 is 16 amino acids. The PCR ran on 60 Vbeta and 13 Jbeta primers. Assay: immunoSEQ multiplex PCR; the TCRdb copy retains only in-frame clones and omits some. The table shows around 100,000 clones, with over 60% occurring only once. The sequenced sample was PBMCs. The chain combines TRBV9 with TRBJ2-2; 11 positions match TRBD2. This clonotype originated in a woman aged 25 to 39 in good health and CMV-seronegative. The CDR3 DNA reads TGTGCCAGCAACGGACTCAGTAGCGGGAGGGCCGGGGAGCTGTTTTTT. Translated, it gives CASNGLSSGRAGELFF. The whole variable domain, remainder taken from reference TRBV9 and TRBJ2-2, is DSGVTQTPKHLITATGQRVTLRCSPRSGDLSVYWYQQSLDQGLQFLIQYYNGEERAKGNILERFSAQQFPDLHSELNLSSLELGDSALYFCASNGLSSGRAGELFFGEGSRLTVL.